This TCR beta chain is drawn from a study of T cell changes during pregnancy in multiple sclerosis. The V gene lost 1 base and the J gene lost 4 bases, with 8 bases spanning the gap. This CDR3 spans 14 amino acids. The V gene's germline CDR1 is LNHDA and CDR2 SQIVND (reference sequence). Assay: immunoSEQ multiplex PCR; the TCRdb copy retains only in-frame clones and omits some. The data contain about 130,000 clones, about 96% of them seen just once; the ten biggest clones take up roughly 0.45%. The chain carries TRBV19 and TRBJ2-1; weak D call: TRBD2 (6 bases). The receptor was derived from a female donor with multiple sclerosis, enrolled in a pregnancy study. The source material was peripheral blood, sampled after pregnancy. The CDR3 spells CASSIGGRYNEQFF. As DNA, the CDR3 is TGTGCCAGTAGTATAGGAGGGAGGTACAATGAGCAGTTCTTC.